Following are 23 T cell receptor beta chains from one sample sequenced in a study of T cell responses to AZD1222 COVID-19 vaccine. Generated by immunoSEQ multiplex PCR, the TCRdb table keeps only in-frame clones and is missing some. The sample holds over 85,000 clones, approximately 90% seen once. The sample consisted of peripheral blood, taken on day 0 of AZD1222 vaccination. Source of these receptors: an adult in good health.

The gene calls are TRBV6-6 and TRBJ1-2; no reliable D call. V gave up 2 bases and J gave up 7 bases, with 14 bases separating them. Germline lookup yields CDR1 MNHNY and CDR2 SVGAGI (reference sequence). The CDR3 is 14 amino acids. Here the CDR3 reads CASSYPSGGRGYTF. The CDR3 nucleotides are TGTGCCAGCAGTTACCCCTCCGGAGGACGTGGCTACACCTTC.

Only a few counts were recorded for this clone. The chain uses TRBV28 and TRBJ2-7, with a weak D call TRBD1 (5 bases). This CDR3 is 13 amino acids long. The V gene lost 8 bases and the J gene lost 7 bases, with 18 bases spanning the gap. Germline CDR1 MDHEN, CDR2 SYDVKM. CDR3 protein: CASLQSRAGEQYF. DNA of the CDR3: TGTGCCAGCCTACAGTCCAGGGCCGGGGAGCAGTACTTC.

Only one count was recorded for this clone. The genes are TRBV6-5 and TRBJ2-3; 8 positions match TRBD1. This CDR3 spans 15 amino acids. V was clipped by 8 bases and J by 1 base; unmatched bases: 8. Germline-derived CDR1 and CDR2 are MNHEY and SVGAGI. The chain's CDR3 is CASGEPDRGTDTQYF. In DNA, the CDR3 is TGTGCCAGCGGGGAACCGGACAGGGGCACAGATACGCAGTATTTT.

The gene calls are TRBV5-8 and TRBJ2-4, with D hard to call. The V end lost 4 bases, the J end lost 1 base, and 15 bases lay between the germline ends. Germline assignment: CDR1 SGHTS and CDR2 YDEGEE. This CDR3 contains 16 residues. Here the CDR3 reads CASSHPWGLAKNIQYF. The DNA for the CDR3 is TGTGCCAGCAGCCATCCTTGGGGTCTTGCCAAAAACATTCAGTACTTC.

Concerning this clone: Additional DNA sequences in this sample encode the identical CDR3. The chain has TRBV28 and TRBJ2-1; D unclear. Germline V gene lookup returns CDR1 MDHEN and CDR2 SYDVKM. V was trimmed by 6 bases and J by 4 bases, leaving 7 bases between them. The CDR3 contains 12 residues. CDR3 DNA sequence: TGTGCCAGCAGCCCCGGGTACAATGAGCAGTTCTTC. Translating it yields CASSPGYNEQFF.

The CDR3, as DNA: TGTGCCAGTATGGTCGGGGGAGCCAACATCGATACGCAGTATTTT. Translation gives CASMVGGANIDTQYF. V gene TRBV19 combines with J gene TRBJ2-3; TRBD2 is a possible D gene (6 bases). This CDR3 has 15 amino acids. The germline gives CDR1 LNHDA, CDR2 SQIVND (reference sequence). Between the trimmed V and J ends, which lost 7 bases and 6 bases, there was a span of 20 bases. The full variable domain, in which reference TRBV19 and TRBJ2-3 provide the parts outside the CDR3, is DGGITQSPKYLFRKEGQNVTLSCEQNLNHDAMYWYRQDPGQGLRLIYYSQIVNDFQKGDIAEGYSVSREKKESFPLTVTSAQKNPTAFYLCASMVGGANIDTQYFGPGTRLTVL.

Written as DNA, the CDR3 is TGTGCCAGCAGCCAAGATCGGGTCAGGGTGGGCACTGAAGCTTTCTTT. This codes for CASSQDRVRVGTEAFF. V gene TRBV3-1 (or the pseudogene TRBV3-2) combines with J gene TRBJ1-1; D is possibly TRBD1 (5 bases). The germline V and J ends were trimmed by 0 bases and 4 bases, with 15 bases remaining between them. The CDR3 has 16 amino acids. Germline V lookup: CDR1 LGHDT, CDR2 YNNKEL (reference sequence).

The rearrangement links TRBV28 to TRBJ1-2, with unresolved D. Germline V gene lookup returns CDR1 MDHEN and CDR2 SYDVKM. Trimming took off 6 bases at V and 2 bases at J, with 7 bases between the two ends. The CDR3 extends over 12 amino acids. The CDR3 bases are TGTGCCAGCAGCCGCCTAAACTATGGCTACACCTTC. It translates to CASSRLNYGYTF.

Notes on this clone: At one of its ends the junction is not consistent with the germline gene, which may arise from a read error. The CDR3 nucleotides read TGTGCGAGTAGGGGGGGGGCCCACAAATCGAACACTGAAGCTTTCTTT. Translating gives CASRGGAHKSNTEAFF. V is TRBV19 and J is TRBJ1-1; D possibly corresponds to TRBD1 (6 bases). Germline V CDR1 and CDR2: LNHDA, SQIVND (reference sequence). The CDR3 is made up of 16 amino acids. Looking up the rest from reference TRBV19 and TRBJ1-1 gives the full variable domain: DGGITQSPKYLFRKEGQNVTLSCEQNLNHDAMYWYRQDPGQGLRLIYYSQIVNDFQKGDIAEGYSVSREKKESFPLTVTSAQKNPTAFYLCASRGGAHKSNTEAFFGQGTRLTVV.

The DNA of the CDR3 is TGCAGTGCCACAGACAGGGGAGAGCAGTACTTC. Protein product: CSATDRGEQYF. The chain combines TRBV20-1 with TRBJ2-7; TRBD1 aligns across 8 bases. This CDR3 comprises 11 residues. With 6 bases clipped from V and 7 bases from J, the junction kept 5 bases outside the gene matches. From germline, CDR1 is DFQATT and CDR2 SNEGSKA (reference sequence).

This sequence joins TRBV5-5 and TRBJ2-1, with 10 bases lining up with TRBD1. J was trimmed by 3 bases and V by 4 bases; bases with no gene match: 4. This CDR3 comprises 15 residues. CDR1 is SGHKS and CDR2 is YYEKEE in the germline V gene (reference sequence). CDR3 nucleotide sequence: TGTGCCAGCAGCATTGACAGGGGGCTCTACAATGAGCAGTTCTTC. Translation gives CASSIDRGLYNEQFF.

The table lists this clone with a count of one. Here the CDR3 reads CATSAGGYEQFF. The CDR3 coding sequence is TGTGCCACCAGTGCGGGAGGATATGAGCAGTTCTTC. This chain connects TRBV24-1 to TRBJ2-1, with TRBD2 identical over 7 bases. This CDR3 has 12 amino acids. Germline values: CDR1 KGHDR, CDR2 SFDVKD. V was pared by 5 bases and J by 8 bases, with 2 bases of the junction left unmatched.

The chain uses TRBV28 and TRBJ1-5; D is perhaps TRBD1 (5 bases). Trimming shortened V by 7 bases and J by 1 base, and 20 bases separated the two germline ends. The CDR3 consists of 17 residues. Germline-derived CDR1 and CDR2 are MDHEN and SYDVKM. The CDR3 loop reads CASILSGPGMSNQPQHF. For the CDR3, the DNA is TGTGCCAGCATACTCTCGGGACCCGGGATGAGCAATCAGCCCCAGCATTTT.

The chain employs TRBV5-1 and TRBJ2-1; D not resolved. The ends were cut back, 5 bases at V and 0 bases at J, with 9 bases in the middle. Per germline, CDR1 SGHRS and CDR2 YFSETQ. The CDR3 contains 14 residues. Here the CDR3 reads CASSYFSSYNEQFF. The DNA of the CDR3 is TGCGCCAGCAGTTACTTTAGCTCCTACAATGAGCAGTTCTTC.

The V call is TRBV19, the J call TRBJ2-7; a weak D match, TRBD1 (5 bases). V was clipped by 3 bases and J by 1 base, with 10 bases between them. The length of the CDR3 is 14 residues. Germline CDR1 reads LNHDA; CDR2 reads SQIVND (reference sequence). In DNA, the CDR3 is TGTGCCAGTAGTATTGACAGCGTATCCTACGAGCAGTACTTC. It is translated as CASSIDSVSYEQYF.

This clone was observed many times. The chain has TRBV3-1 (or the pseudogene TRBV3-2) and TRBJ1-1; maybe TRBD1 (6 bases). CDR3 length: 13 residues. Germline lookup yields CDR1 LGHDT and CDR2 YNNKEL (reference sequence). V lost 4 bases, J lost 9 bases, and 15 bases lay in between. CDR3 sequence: CASSRDLTGQAFF. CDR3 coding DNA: TGTGCCAGCAGCCGAGACTTAACAGGGCAAGCTTTCTTT.

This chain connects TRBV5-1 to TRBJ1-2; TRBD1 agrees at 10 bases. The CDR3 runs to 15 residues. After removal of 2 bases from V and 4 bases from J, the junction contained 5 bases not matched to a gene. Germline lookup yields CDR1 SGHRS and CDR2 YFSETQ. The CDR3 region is CASSLGTGAGYGYTF. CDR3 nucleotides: TGCGCCAGCAGCTTAGGGACAGGGGCCGGCTATGGCTACACCTTC.

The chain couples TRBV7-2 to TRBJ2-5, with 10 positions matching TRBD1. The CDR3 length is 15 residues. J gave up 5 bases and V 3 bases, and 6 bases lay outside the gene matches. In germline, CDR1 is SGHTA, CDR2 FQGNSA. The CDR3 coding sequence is TGTGCCAGCAGCTTCGCGGGACAGGGGTTGGAGACCCAGTACTTC. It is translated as CASSFAGQGLETQYF.

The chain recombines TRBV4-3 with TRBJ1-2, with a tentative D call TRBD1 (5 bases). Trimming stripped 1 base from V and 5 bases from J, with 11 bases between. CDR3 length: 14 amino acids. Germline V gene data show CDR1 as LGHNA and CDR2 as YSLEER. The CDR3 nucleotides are TGCGCCAGCAGCCAAGGTTCCGGGGGGTATGGCTACACCTTC. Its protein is CASSQGSGGYGYTF.

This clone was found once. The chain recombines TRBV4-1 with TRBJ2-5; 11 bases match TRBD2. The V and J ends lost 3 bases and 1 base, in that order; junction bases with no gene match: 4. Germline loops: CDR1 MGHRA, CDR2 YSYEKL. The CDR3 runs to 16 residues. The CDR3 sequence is CASSQAGTSGQETQYF. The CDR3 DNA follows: TGCGCCAGCAGCCAGGCCGGGACTAGCGGCCAAGAGACCCAGTACTTC.

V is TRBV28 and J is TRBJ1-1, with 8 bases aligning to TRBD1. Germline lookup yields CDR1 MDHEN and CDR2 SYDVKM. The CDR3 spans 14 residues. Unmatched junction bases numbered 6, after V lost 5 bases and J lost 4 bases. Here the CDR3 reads CASSQRQGTTEAFF. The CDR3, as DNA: TGTGCCAGCAGTCAGCGACAGGGGACCACTGAAGCTTTCTTT.

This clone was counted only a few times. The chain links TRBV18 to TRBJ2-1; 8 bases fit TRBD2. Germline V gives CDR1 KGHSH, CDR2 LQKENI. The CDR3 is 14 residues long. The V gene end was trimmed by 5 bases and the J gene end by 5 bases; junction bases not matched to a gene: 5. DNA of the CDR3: TGTGCCAGCTCATCAGGACTAGCCGACAATGAGCAGTTCTTC. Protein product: CASSSGLADNEQFF. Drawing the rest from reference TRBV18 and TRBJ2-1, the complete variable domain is NAGVMQNPRHLVRRRGQEARLRCSPMKGHSHVYWYRQLPEEGLKFMVYLQKENIIDESGMPKERFSAEFPKEGPSILRIQQVVRGDSAAYFCASSSGLADNEQFFGPGTRLTVL.

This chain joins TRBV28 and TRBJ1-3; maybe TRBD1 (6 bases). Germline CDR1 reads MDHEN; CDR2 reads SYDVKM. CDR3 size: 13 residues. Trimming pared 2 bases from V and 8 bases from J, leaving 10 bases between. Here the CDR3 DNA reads TGTGCCAGCAGTTTAGAGGGGGTGGACACCATATATTTT. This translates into CASSLEGVDTIYF.